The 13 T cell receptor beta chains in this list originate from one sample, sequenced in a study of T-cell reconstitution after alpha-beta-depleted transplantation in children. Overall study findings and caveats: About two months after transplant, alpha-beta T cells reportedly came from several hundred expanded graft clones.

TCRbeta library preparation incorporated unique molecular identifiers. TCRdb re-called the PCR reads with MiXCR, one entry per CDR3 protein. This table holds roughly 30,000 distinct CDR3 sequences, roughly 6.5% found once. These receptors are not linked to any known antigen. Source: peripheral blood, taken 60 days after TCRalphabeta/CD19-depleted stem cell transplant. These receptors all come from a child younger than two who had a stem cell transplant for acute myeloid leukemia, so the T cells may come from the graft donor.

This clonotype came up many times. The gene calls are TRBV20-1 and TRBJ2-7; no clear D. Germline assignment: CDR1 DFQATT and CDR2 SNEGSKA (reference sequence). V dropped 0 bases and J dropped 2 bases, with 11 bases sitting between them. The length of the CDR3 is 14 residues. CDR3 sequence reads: CSARDHLGTYEQYF. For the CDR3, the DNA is TGCAGTGCTAGAGATCACCTGGGCACCTACGAGCAGTACTTC.

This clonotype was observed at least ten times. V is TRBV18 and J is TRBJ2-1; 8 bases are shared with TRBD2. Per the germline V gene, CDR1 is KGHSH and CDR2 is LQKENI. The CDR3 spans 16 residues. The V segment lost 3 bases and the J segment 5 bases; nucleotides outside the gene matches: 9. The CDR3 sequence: CASSPLAGTADNEQFF. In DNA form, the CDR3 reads TGTGCCAGCTCACCCTTAGCGGGAACCGCCGACAATGAGCAGTTCTTC.

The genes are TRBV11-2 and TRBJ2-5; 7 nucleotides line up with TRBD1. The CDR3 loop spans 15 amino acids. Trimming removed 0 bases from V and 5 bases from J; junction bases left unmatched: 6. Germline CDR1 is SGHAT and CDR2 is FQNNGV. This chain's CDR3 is CASSLDQGGRETQYF. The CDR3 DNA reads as TGTGCCAGCAGCTTAGATCAAGGGGGCCGGGAGACCCAGTACTTC.

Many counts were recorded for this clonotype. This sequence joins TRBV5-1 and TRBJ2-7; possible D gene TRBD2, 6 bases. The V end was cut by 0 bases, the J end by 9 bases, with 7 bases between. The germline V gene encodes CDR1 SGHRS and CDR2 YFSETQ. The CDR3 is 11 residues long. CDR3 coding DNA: TGCGCCAGCAGCTTGGACGGGGGGCAGTACTTC. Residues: CASSLDGGQYF. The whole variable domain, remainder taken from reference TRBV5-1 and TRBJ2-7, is KAGVTQTPRYLIKTRGQQVTLSCSPISGHRSVSWYQQTPGQGLQFLFEYFSETQRNKGNFPGRFSGRQFSNSRSEMNVSTLELGDSALYLCASSLDGGQYFGPGTRLTVT.

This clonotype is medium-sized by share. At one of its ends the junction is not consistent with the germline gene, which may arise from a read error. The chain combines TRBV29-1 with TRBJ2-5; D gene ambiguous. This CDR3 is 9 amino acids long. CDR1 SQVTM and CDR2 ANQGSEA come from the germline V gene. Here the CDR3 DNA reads TGCAGCGTCGAAGAGACCCAGTACTTC. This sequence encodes CSVEETQYF.

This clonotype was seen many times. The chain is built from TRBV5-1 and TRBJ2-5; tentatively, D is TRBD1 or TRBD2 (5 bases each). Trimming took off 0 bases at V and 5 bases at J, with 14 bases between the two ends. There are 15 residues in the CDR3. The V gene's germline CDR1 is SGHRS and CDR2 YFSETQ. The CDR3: CASSLDYGGQETQYF. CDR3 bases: TGCGCCAGCAGCTTGGATTATGGGGGTCAGGAGACCCAGTACTTC.

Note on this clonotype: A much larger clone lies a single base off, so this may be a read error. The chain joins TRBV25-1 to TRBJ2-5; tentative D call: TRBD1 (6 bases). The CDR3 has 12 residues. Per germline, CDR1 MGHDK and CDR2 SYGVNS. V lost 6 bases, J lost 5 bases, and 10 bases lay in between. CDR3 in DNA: TGTGCCAGCAGAGGGGGTAGGGAGACCCAGTACTTC. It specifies CASRGGRETQYF. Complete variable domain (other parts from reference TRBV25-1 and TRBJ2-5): EADIYQTPRYLVIGTGKKITLECSQTMGHDKMYWYQQDPGMELHLIHYSYGVNSTEKGDLSSESTVSRIRTEHFPLTLESARPSHTSQYLCASRGGRETQYFGPGTRLLVL.

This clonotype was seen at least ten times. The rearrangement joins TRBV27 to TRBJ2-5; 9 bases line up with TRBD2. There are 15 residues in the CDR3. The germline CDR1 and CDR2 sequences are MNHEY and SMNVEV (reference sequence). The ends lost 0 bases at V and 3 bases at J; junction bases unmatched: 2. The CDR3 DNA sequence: TGTGCCAGCAGTTTATCGGCTAGCGGGGAAGAGACCCAGTACTTC. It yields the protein CASSLSASGEETQYF.

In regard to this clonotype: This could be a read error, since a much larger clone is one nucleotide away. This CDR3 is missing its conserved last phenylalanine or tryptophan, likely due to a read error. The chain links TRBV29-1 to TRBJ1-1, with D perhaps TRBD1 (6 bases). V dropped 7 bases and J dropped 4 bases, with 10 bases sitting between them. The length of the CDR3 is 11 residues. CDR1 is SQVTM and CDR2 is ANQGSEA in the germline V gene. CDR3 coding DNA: TGCAGCGCTAACAGGGTCACTGAAGCTTTCCTT. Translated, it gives CSANRVTEAFL.

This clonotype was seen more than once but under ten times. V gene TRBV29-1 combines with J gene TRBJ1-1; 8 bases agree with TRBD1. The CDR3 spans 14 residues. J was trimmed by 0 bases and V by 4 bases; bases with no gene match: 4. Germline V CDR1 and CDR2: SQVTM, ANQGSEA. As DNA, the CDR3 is TGCAGCGTTGCCCCGGGACAGGTGAACACTGAAGCTTTCTTT. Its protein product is CSVAPGQVNTEAFF.

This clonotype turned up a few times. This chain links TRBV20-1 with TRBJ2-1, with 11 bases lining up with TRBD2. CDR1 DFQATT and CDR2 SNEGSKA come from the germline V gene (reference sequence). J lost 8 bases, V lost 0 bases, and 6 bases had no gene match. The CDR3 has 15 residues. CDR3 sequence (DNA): TGCAGTGCTAGAGACAGACTAGCGGGACGGGATGAGCAGTTCTTC. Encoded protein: CSARDRLAGRDEQFF.

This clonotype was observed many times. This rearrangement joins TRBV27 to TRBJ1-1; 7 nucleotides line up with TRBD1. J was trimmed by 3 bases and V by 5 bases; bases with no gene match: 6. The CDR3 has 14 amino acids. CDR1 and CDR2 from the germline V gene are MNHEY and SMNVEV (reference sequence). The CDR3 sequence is CASSAPDRYTEAFF. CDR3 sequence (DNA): TGTGCCAGCAGTGCCCCGGACAGGTACACTGAAGCTTTCTTT.

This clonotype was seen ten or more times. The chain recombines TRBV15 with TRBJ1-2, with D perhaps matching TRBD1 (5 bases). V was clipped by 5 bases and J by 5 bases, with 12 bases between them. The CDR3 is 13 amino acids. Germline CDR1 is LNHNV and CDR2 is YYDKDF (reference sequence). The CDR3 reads CATSLEGPYGYTF. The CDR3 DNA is TGTGCCACCAGCCTAGAGGGACCTTATGGCTACACCTTC.